Listed below are T cell receptor beta chains from one sample, sequenced in a study of cytomegalovirus exposure and HLA in healthy donors. Only in-frame clones appear in the TCRdb table, and some are missing; sequencing was by immunoSEQ multiplex PCR. The sample carries approximately 160,000 clones, approximately 82% recorded once. The sample was PBMCs. Receptor source: a male donor in good health and CMV-seronegative. Each CDR3 is given with its conserved first and last residue. The D gene is left open where the match is weak. Rows give clone size only sometimes, using once, few, many, or a class for an expanded clone.

D: TRBD2; V: TRBV10-3; J: TRBJ2-1; size: NA; CDR3: CATQTAGGDEQFF; DNA: TGTGCCACCCAGACCGCGGGAGGGGATGAGCAGTTCTTC
D: NA; V: TRBV4-1; J: TRBJ1-6; size: once; CDR3: CASSQDRHLNSPLHF; DNA: TGCGCCAGCAGCCAAGATCGACACTTAAATTCACCCCTCCACTTT
D: NA; V: TRBV27; J: TRBJ2-2; size: NA; CDR3: CASSLKPLVVATGELFF; DNA: TGTGCCAGCAGTTTAAAGCCTTTGGTGGTAGCGACCGGGGAGCTGTTTTTT
D: NA; V: TRBV19; J: TRBJ2-1; size: NA; CDR3: CASSLRDSPYNEQFF; DNA: TGTGCCAGTAGCCTCCGGGACTCTCCCTACAATGAGCAGTTCTTC
D: TRBD2; V: TRBV6-1; J: TRBJ2-1; size: NA; CDR3: CASSEAASGSAEEQFF; DNA: TGTGCCAGCAGTGAAGCGGCTAGCGGGAGCGCCGAGGAGCAGTTCTTC
D: TRBD1; V: TRBV19; J: TRBJ1-1; size: few; CDR3: CASRQSPPGGNTEAFF; DNA: TGTGCCAGTAGGCAAAGCCCCCCAGGGGGGAACACTGAAGCTTTCTTT
D: NA; V: TRBV2; J: TRBJ2-5; size: NA; CDR3: CASSEVGNTKETQYF; DNA: TGTGCCAGCAGTGAAGTCGGGAACACGAAAGAGACCCAGTACTTC
D: TRBD2; V: TRBV6-1; J: TRBJ2-3; size: few; CDR3: CASSGQSPGLAGADTQYF; DNA: TGTGCCAGCAGTGGACAGAGCCCCGGACTAGCGGGAGCTGATACGCAGTATTTT
D: TRBD1; V: TRBV7-9; J: TRBJ1-1; size: NA; CDR3: CASSPQGQGSEAFF; DNA: TGTGCCAGCAGCCCGCAAGGACAGGGTAGTGAAGCTTTCTTT
D: TRBD2; V: TRBV5-1; J: TRBJ2-1; size: once; CDR3: CASSYPGLVPGGSYNEQFF; DNA: TGCGCCAGCAGCTACCCGGGACTAGTCCCAGGCGGCTCCTACAATGAGCAGTTCTTC
D: TRBD1; V: TRBV18; J: TRBJ1-1; size: NA; CDR3: CASSPPTGGGTEAFF; DNA: TGTGCCAGCTCACCCCCAACAGGGGGTGGCACTGAAGCTTTCTTT
D: TRBD1; V: TRBV2; J: TRBJ2-7; size: NA; CDR3: CASKGTAYEQYF; DNA: TGTGCCAGCAAGGGGACAGCCTACGAGCAGTACTTC
D: NA; V: TRBV4-1; J: TRBJ1-6; size: NA; CDR3: CASSQLRDSPLHF; DNA: TGCGCCAGCAGCCAACTTAGAGATTCACCCCTCCACTTT
D: NA; V: TRBV15; J: TRBJ1-2; size: NA; CDR3: CATSSGRTSYGYTF; DNA: TGTGCCACCAGCAGCGGACGGACATCCTATGGCTACACCTTC
D: TRBD2; V: TRBV10-3; J: TRBJ2-7; size: NA; CDR3: CAIWAGGGATYEQYF; DNA: TGTGCCATCTGGGCCGGGGGGGGAGCAACCTACGAGCAGTACTTC
D: NA; V: TRBV5-1; J: TRBJ2-7; size: few; CDR3: CASSLSSGRGSSYEQYF; DNA: TGCGCCAGCAGCTTGTCGTCGGGACGGGGGTCCTCCTACGAGCAGTACTTC
D: NA; V: TRBV5-1; J: TRBJ2-5; size: NA; CDR3: CASSLHQETQYF; DNA: TGCGCCAGCAGCTTGCATCAAGAGACCCAGTACTTC
D: NA; V: TRBV25-1; J: TRBJ1-1; size: NA; CDR3: CASNSGGLGNTEAFF; DNA: TGTGCCAGCAACAGCGGGGGGCTTGGGAACACTGAAGCTTTCTTT
D: TRBD2; V: TRBV6-5; J: TRBJ2-1; size: few; CDR3: CASTRLGGGTQEQFF; DNA: TGTGCCAGCACAAGGTTGGGCGGGGGGACCCAAGAGCAGTTCTTC
D: TRBD2; V: TRBV5-4; J: TRBJ2-5; size: NA; CDR3: CASSSGLAGPGGTQYF; DNA: TGTGCCAGCAGCTCGGGGCTAGCGGGACCTGGGGGGACCCAGTACTTC
D: TRBD1; V: TRBV7-6; J: TRBJ2-3; size: NA; CDR3: CASSLEGQGTDTQYF; DNA: TGTGCCAGCAGCTTAGAGGGACAGGGTACAGATACGCAGTATTTT
D: NA; V: TRBV21-1; J: TRBJ1-6; size: once; CDR3: CASIKPDSPLHF; DNA: TGTGCCAGCATCAAACCTGATTCACCCCTCCACTTT
D: TRBD2; V: TRBV7-6; J: TRBJ2-3; size: NA; CDR3: CASKSGGGGSDTQYF; DNA: TGTGCCAGCAAGAGTGGCGGGGGGGGTTCAGATACGCAGTATTTT
D: NA; V: TRBV28; J: TRBJ1-1; size: once; CDR3: CASRLLVNTEAFF; DNA: TGTGCCAGCAGACTTTTAGTAAACACTGAAGCTTTCTTT
D: TRBD1; V: TRBV5-6; J: TRBJ1-2; size: NA; CDR3: CASSFGQGAGYTF; DNA: TGTGCCAGCAGCTTCGGACAGGGCGCTGGCTACACCTTC
D: NA; V: TRBV6-6; J: TRBJ1-5; size: NA; CDR3: CASQRTPLGNQPQHF; DNA: TGTGCCAGTCAGAGGACTCCCTTGGGCAATCAGCCCCAGCATTTT
D: NA; V: TRBV7-9; J: TRBJ2-2; size: once; CDR3: CASSLEGAYGELFF; DNA: TGTGCCAGCAGCTTAGAAGGGGCCTACGGGGAGCTGTTTTTT
D: NA; V: TRBV28; J: TRBJ2-7; size: NA; CDR3: CASSLGVTPYEQYF; DNA: TGTGCCAGCAGTTTAGGAGTAACTCCCTACGAGCAGTACTTC
D: TRBD2; V: TRBV5-1; J: TRBJ2-5; size: NA; CDR3: CASSLSSGLYQETQYF; DNA: TGCGCCAGCAGCTTGTCTAGCGGGCTGTACCAAGAGACCCAGTACTTC
D: NA; V: TRBV6-5; J: TRBJ2-2; size: NA; CDR3: CASSIQGYTGELFF; DNA: TGTGCCAGCAGCATTCAGGGCTACACCGGGGAGCTGTTTTTT
D: NA; V: TRBV27; J: TRBJ1-1; size: few; CDR3: CASSLRGSNTEAFF; DNA: TGTGCCAGCAGTTTAAGGGGCTCGAACACTGAAGCTTTCTTT
D: TRBD1; V: TRBV5-6; J: TRBJ2-5; size: NA; CDR3: CASSLVKGRTGAETQYF; DNA: TGTGCCAGCAGCCTGGTCAAGGGCAGAACAGGGGCGGAGACCCAGTACTTC